These T cell receptor beta chains were read from a single sample in a study of OX40 agonist ivuxolimab in advanced cancers. Method: immunoSEQ multiplex PCR; TCRdb's copy keeps in-frame clones and lacks some. The sample carries approximately 82,000 clones, roughly 85% recorded once. Here the sequenced sample was CD4+ or CD8+ T cells sorted from blood, taken in a trial of the OX40 agonist ivuxolimab. These TCRs come from an adult with an advanced solid tumor such as melanoma, head and neck, liver or kidney cancer. CDR3s include the opening cysteine and the closing phenylalanine or tryptophan. The listing skips clone size in some rows; elsewhere it reads once, few, many or a size class.

15	.	TRBV6-5	TRBJ1-2	CASSYSMGSYYGYTF
16	.	TRBV2	TRBJ2-7	CASMKIGTGFSYEQYF
14	once	TRBV7-8	TRBJ1-4	CASSSRPFNEKLFF
14	.	TRBV2	TRBJ2-7	CASSVSQALYEQYF
16	.	TRBV28	TRBJ2-6	CASSLRGETGANVLTF
13	once	TRBV6-1	TRBJ1-4	CASSEEWNEKLFF
16	.	TRBV5-6	TRBJ1-2	CASSIWTLELDYGYTF
14	.	TRBV7-7	TRBJ2-1	CASSLGRGGGEQFF
11	.	TRBV13	TRBJ2-2	CASSSRGELFF
14	few	TRBV7-3	TRBJ2-5	CASSLMASQETQYF
15	.	TRBV19	TRBJ2-2	CASSEKARGTGELFF
14	.	TRBV28	TRBJ2-5	CASSPLAVQETQYF
14	.	TRBV5-1	TRBJ2-2	CASSLDWNTGELFF
12	.	TRBV18	TRBJ1-4	CASSPRLEKLFF
14	.	TRBV11-3	TRBJ2-7	CASSRGRGNYEQYF
15	.	TRBV6-1	TRBJ2-4	CASRTEPGLEYIQYF
15	.	TRBV27	TRBJ1-1	CASSLEGGALGEAFF
13	.	TRBV13	TRBJ2-3	CASRRQGGGTQYF
16	.	TRBV19	TRBJ1-5	CATWSGLAVGNQPQHF
17	few	TRBV19	TRBJ1-4	CASRKGRGTSTNEKLFF
14	.	TRBV10-1	TRBJ2-7	CASSGRRAAYEQYF
13	.	TRBV6-1	TRBJ2-3	CASLRGKTDTQYF
15	.	TRBV6-1	TRBJ2-5	CASSEARGRQETQYF
16	.	TRBV9	TRBJ1-3	CASSPSRGATGNTIYF
16	few	TRBV4-3	TRBJ2-2	CASSPRGGRVGGELFF
16	.	TRBV7-3	TRBJ1-1	CASSLIGGRGITEAFF
11	few	TRBV9	TRBJ1-2	CASTGYYGYTF
15	.	TRBV30	TRBJ1-5	CAWSVGRAGNQPQHF
15	.	TRBV5-1	TRBJ1-1	CASSLGTGGRTEAFF
14	.	TRBV5-1	TRBJ1-5	CASSLGGDNQPQHF
12	once	TRBV27	TRBJ2-7	CASMGVGYEQYF
14	few	TRBV18	TRBJ1-1	CASSQGGTDTEAFF
15	.	TRBV11-2	TRBJ2-6	CASSLGGAGANVLTF
14	.	TRBV18	TRBJ1-2	CASSPPGEAGGYTF
14	.	TRBV5-1	TRBJ1-4	CASSSGGNNEKLFF
11	.	TRBV2	TRBJ2-7	CASSGTDLHNF
16	.	TRBV19	TRBJ1-6	CASSPRQFIYNSPLHF
13	.	TRBV27	TRBJ1-2	CASSLEGRYGYTF
13	few	TRBV14	TRBJ1-1	CASSQQGNTEAFF
15	.	TRBV29-1	TRBJ1-1	CSVEDAGFGSTEAFF
14	.	TRBV5-1	TRBJ2-1	CASSSFGDTNEQFF
15	.	TRBV5-6	TRBJ1-2	CASRPDRAANYGYTF
12	.	TRBV19	TRBJ2-3	CASSSGLDTQYF
15	.	TRBV2	TRBJ2-3	CASDVVGGGTDTQYF
15	.	TRBV5-6	TRBJ1-4	CASSPTGGENEKLFF
13	.	TRBV6-1	TRBJ1-6	CASSARQNSPLHF